A single sample is the source of the 20 T cell receptor beta chains below, sequenced in a study of identical twins. TCRdb redid the calling of the 5' RACE reads with MiXCR, one entry per CDR3 protein. The sample lists about 900,000 distinct CDR3 sequences, around 12% occurring once. These data were likewise used in another study, on yellow fever vaccine responses in identical twins.

Specimen: PBMCs. The receptors were sampled from a woman under 30 in good health.

This clonotype has a handful of counts. V and J are TRBV6-1 and TRBJ2-3; 12 bases line up with TRBD2. The CDR3 extends over 15 amino acids. V was clipped by 10 bases and J by 3 bases; unmatched bases: 8. The germline V gene encodes CDR1 MNHNS and CDR2 SASEGT. The chain's CDR3 is CATASGGAGTDTQYF. CDR3 DNA sequence: TGTGCCACCGCTAGCGGGGGGGCCGGGACAGATACGCAGTATTTT.

CDR3 sequence: CASSLPGQAADTQYF. CDR3 DNA: TGCGCCAGCAGCTTGCCAGGGCAAGCGGCAGATACGCAGTATTTT. This chain connects TRBV5-1 to TRBJ2-3; possibly TRBD1 or TRBD2 for D (5 bases each). V was clipped by 1 base and J by 4 bases, with 13 bases between them. The germline V gene encodes CDR1 SGHRS and CDR2 YFSETQ. This CDR3 is built from 15 residues. Using reference TRBV5-1 and TRBJ2-3 for the parts outside the CDR3, the full variable domain is KAGVTQTPRYLIKTRGQQVTLSCSPISGHRSVSWYQQTPGQGLQFLFEYFSETQRNKGNFPGRFSGRQFSNSRSEMNVSTLELGDSALYLCASSLPGQAADTQYFGPGTRLTVL.

This clonotype showed up just a few times. The gene calls are TRBV20-1 and TRBJ1-4; tentative D call: TRBD1 (5 bases). CDR3 length equals 14 residues. Germline V gives CDR1 DFQATT, CDR2 SNEGSKA (reference sequence). The V end was cut by 3 bases, the J end by 3 bases, with 11 bases between. The CDR3 coding sequence is TGCAGTGCTAGTGTCATGGGGCCTAATGAAAAACTGTTTTTT. Its protein product is CSASVMGPNEKLFF.

The chain links TRBV20-1 to TRBJ2-1; D not certain. The CDR3 runs to 17 residues. CDR1 is DFQATT, CDR2 SNEGSKA, per germline (reference sequence). V lost 0 bases to trimming and J lost 1 base, with 16 bases between them. CDR3 sequence: CSARDLSPAGSYNEQFF. The CDR3 DNA is TGCAGTGCTAGAGATTTAAGCCCAGCTGGGTCCTACAATGAGCAGTTCTTC.

This clonotype was observed a few times. The chain joins TRBV24-1 to TRBJ2-1; TRBD1 matches 10 bases. Germline values: CDR1 KGHDR, CDR2 SFDVKD. This CDR3 has 18 amino acids. The junction had 8 bases not matched to a gene; V was cut back by 1 base and J by 3 bases. DNA for the CDR3: TGTGCCACCAGTGATTTTACTCGGGGACAGGGGCACTACAATGAGCAGTTCTTC. It is translated as CATSDFTRGQGHYNEQFF.

In this sample, this clonotype turned up a few times. The V gene is TRBV7-2, the J gene TRBJ1-2; unclear D gene. The germline gives CDR1 SGHTA, CDR2 FQGNSA. The CDR3 runs to 14 residues. With 5 bases removed from V and 7 bases from J, the gap between germline ends came to 17 bases. CDR3 sequence (DNA): TGTGCCAGCAGCCTGAGGAGCGCTATGGGTGGCTACACCTTC. Its translation: CASSLRSAMGGYTF.

This clonotype was counted only a few times. This chain links TRBV3-1 with TRBJ2-6; TRBD2 is a possible D gene (6 bases). The CDR3 extends over 17 amino acids. V lost 4 bases, J lost 1 base, and 14 bases lay in between. Germline V gene data show CDR1 as LGHDT and CDR2 as YNNKEL (reference sequence). CDR3 residues: CASSRAGPPSGANVLTF. CDR3 sequence (DNA): TGTGCCAGCAGCCGAGCGGGCCCGCCTTCTGGGGCCAACGTCCTGACTTTC.

Comment on this clonotype: At one boundary the junction diverges from the germline segment, which might be a read error. V is TRBV7-2 and J is TRBJ2-1, with 8 nucleotides matching TRBD2. Germline V gene sequence: CDR1 SGHTA, CDR2 FQGNSA. The CDR3 runs to 14 residues. The CDR3 sequence: CASNLGTSKNEQFF. The DNA of the CDR3 is TGTGCCAGCAACTTAGGGACTAGTAAGAATGAGCAGTTCTTC. The entire variable domain, with the rest obtained from reference TRBV7-2 and TRBJ2-1, is as follows: GAGVSQSPSNKVTEKGKDVELRCDPISGHTALYWYRQSLGQGLEFLIYFQGNSAPDKSGLPSDRFSAERTGGSVSTLTIQRTQQEDSAVYLCASNLGTSKNEQFFGPGTRLTVL.

The chain has TRBV11-2 and TRBJ2-2; 11 positions agree with TRBD2. V gave up 1 base and J gave up 8 bases; unmatched junction bases: 15. Germline loops: CDR1 SGHAT, CDR2 FQNNGV. The CDR3 contains 19 residues. The CDR3 here is CASSLVLSASGGTPGELFF. CDR3 DNA sequence: TGTGCCAGCAGCTTAGTTCTCTCTGCTAGCGGGGGGACACCGGGGGAGCTGTTTTTT.

At least ten counts were recorded for this clonotype. The V and J genes are TRBV20-1 and TRBJ2-7, with TRBD2 as a possible D gene (6 bases). V lost 7 bases and J 4 bases, leaving 17 bases between the germline ends. From germline, CDR1 is DFQATT and CDR2 SNEGSKA (reference sequence). The CDR3 spans 13 residues. In DNA form, the CDR3 reads TGCAGTGTATCAGGGAGGTCCGTATACGAGCAGTACTTC. This sequence encodes CSVSGRSVYEQYF.

This clonotype was detected only a few times. The chain has TRBV28 and TRBJ2-7; D remains ambiguous. The germline V and J ends were trimmed by 2 bases and 0 bases, with 11 bases remaining between them. CDR3 length equals 15 residues. In germline, CDR1 is MDHEN, CDR2 SYDVKM. Here the CDR3 DNA reads TGTGCCAGCAGTTTAGGCGACATTGGCTCCTACGAGCAGTACTTC. As protein: CASSLGDIGSYEQYF.

This clonotype has a handful of counts. The gene calls are TRBV28 and TRBJ2-1; D might be TRBD1 (5 bases). The CDR3 loop spans 11 amino acids. Germline V gene sequence: CDR1 MDHEN, CDR2 SYDVKM. The V end was cut by 3 bases, the J end by 10 bases, with 7 bases between. CDR3 sequence: CASSFNREQFF. CDR3 DNA: TGTGCCAGCAGTTTTAACAGGGAGCAGTTCTTC.

The chain employs TRBV29-1 and TRBJ2-1; 7 bases align to TRBD2. The CDR3 runs to 15 residues. The ends lost 1 base at V and 6 bases at J; junction bases unmatched: 9. Per the germline V gene, CDR1 is SQVTM and CDR2 is ANQGSEA. This CDR3 reads CSVEGGGRVFNEQFF. In DNA, the CDR3 is TGCAGCGTTGAAGGGGGGGGGAGGGTCTTCAATGAGCAGTTCTTC.

V and J are TRBV29-1 and TRBJ1-5; D gene ambiguous. CDR1 is SQVTM, CDR2 ANQGSEA, per germline. Trimming shortened V by 4 bases and J by 0 bases, and 7 bases separated the two germline ends. This CDR3 comprises 13 residues. CDR3 sequence reads: CSVGLNSNQPQHF. The DNA of the CDR3 is TGCAGCGTTGGTCTGAATAGCAATCAGCCCCAGCATTTT.

This clonotype appeared a few times. The chain uses TRBV12-3 or TRBV12-4 and TRBJ2-1, with D perhaps TRBD2 (6 bases). The CDR3 length is 13 residues. The germline V and J ends were trimmed by 7 bases and 7 bases, with 14 bases remaining between them. This chain's CDR3 is CASNPRGKNEQFF. CDR3 sequence (DNA): TGTGCCAGCAACCCCCGGGGGAAAAATGAGCAGTTCTTC.

This clonotype was picked up a small number of times. The chain joins TRBV20-1 to TRBJ2-1; D is perhaps TRBD1 (5 bases). Trimming pared 4 bases from V and 8 bases from J, leaving 9 bases between. The germline CDR1 and CDR2 sequences are DFQATT and SNEGSKA (reference sequence). The CDR3 is 11 amino acids. CDR3 nucleotide sequence: TGCAGTGCTAACCAGGGCTATGAGCAGTTCTTC. Protein: CSANQGYEQFF.

This clonotype occurred many times. This chain joins TRBV12-3 or TRBV12-4 and TRBJ2-5, with D possibly matching TRBD2 (6 bases). CDR3 length equals 14 residues. Trimming pared 2 bases from V and 5 bases from J, leaving 12 bases between. DNA of the CDR3: TGTGCCAGCAGTTTAATGTTGGAGGGGGAGACCCAGTACTTC. Translated: CASSLMLEGETQYF.

V is TRBV20-1 and J is TRBJ2-1; 9 nucleotides agree with TRBD1. The V and J ends lost 4 bases and 7 bases, in that order; junction bases with no gene match: 8. The CDR3 sequence is 14 residues long. In germline, CDR1 is DFQATT, CDR2 SNEGSKA (reference sequence). The CDR3 DNA sequence: TGCAGTGCTATTGACAGGGGGAAGTGGAATGAGCAGTTCTTC. It is translated as CSAIDRGKWNEQFF.

The chain combines TRBV13 with TRBJ2-1, with D uncertain. Trimming cost V 3 bases and J 6 bases, with 15 bases left between them. The CDR3 spans 15 residues. The germline V gene encodes CDR1 PRHDT and CDR2 FYEKMQ (reference sequence). CDR3 amino acids: CASSFKGEWVNEQFF. CDR3 nucleotides: TGTGCCAGCAGCTTCAAGGGTGAGTGGGTCAATGAGCAGTTCTTC.

This clonotype was recorded at least ten times. This chain uses TRBV4-2 with TRBJ2-1, with 14 bases matching TRBD2. V lost 0 bases to trimming and J lost 2 bases; unmatched junction nucleotides: 3. The CDR3 spans 18 residues. Germline CDR1 LGHNA, CDR2 YNFKEQ. The CDR3 DNA reads TGTGCCAGCAGCCAAGATGCGACTAGCGGGGGGGCCTACAATGAGCAGTTCTTC. This translates into CASSQDATSGGAYNEQFF.